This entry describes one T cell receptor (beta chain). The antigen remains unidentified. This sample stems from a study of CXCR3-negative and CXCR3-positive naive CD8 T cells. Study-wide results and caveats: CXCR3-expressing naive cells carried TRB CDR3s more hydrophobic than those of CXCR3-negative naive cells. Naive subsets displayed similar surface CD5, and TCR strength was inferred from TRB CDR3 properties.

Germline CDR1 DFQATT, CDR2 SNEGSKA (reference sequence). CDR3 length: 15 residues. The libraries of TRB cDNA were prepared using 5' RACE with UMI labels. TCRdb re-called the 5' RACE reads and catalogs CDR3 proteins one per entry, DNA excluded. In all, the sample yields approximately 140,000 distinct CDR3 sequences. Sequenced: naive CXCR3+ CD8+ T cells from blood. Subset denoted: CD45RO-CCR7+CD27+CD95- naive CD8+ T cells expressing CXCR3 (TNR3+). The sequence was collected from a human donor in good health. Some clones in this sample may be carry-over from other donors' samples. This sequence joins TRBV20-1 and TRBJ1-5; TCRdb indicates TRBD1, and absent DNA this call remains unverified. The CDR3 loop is CSAGDGTGDHQPQHF.